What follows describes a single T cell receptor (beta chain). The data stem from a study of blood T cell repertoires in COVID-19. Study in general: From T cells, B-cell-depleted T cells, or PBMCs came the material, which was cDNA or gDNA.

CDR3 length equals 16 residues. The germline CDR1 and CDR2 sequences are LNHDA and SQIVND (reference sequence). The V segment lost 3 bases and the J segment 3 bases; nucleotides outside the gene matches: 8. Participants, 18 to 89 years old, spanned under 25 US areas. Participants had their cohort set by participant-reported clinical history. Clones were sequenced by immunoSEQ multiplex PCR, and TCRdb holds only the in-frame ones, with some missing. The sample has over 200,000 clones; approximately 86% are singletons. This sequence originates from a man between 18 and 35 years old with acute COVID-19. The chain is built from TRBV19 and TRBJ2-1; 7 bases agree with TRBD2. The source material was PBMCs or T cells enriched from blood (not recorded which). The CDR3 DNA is TGTGCCAGTAGTATCCGAGCGGGAACCAACTACAATGAGCAGTTCTTC. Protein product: CASSIRAGTNYNEQFF.